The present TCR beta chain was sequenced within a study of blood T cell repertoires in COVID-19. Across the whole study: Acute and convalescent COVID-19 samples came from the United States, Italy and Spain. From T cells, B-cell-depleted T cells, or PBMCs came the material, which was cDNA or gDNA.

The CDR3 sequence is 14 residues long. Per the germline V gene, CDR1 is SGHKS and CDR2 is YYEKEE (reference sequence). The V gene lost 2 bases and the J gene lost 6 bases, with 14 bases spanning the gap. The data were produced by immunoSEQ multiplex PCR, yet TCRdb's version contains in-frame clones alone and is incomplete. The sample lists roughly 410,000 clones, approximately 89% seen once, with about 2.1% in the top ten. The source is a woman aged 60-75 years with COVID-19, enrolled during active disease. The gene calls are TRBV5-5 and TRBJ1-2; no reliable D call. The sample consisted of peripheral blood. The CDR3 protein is CASSLDPGGDGYTF. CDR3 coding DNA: TGTGCCAGCAGCTTAGACCCCGGCGGCGATGGCTACACCTTC.